The 24 T cell receptor beta chains below come from one sample, sequenced in a study of cytomegalovirus exposure and HLA in healthy donors. The primer mix had 60 Vbeta and 13 Jbeta primers. The protocol was immunoSEQ multiplex PCR, while the TCRdb copy is restricted to in-frame clones and leaves out a portion. This sample's clone table lists 60,000 to 70,000 clones. Source material: PBMCs. These receptors came from a boy younger than 18 in good health and CMV-seronegative.

The chain joins TRBV19 to TRBJ2-2; D might be TRBD2 (5 bases). The germline V gene encodes CDR1 LNHDA and CDR2 SQIVND (reference sequence). V was shortened by 7 bases and J by 6 bases, with 18 bases between the two germline ends. CDR3 size: 15 residues. DNA of the CDR3: TGTGCCAGTATTGAACGGGGAAGGTCGTCCGGGGAGCTGTTTTTT. This translates into CASIERGRSSGELFF.

The gene calls are TRBV5-1 and TRBJ2-2; TRBD1 might be the D (6 bases). CDR1 is SGHRS, CDR2 YFSETQ, per germline. The CDR3 is made up of 16 amino acids. Trimming stripped 4 bases from V and 1 base from J, with 14 bases between. The CDR3: CASSPEGVVNTGELFF. The DNA for the CDR3 is TGCGCCAGCAGCCCCGAGGGGGTAGTGAACACCGGGGAGCTGTTTTTT.

The chain joins TRBV9 to TRBJ1-4, with a weak D call TRBD1 (6 bases). Trimming stripped 3 bases from V and 3 bases from J, with 15 bases between. Germline CDR1 is SGDLS and CDR2 is YYNGEE. The CDR3 is made up of 16 amino acids. The CDR3 sequence is CASSDPRDMANEKLFF. The CDR3 DNA follows: TGTGCCAGCAGCGACCCCCGGGACATGGCTAATGAAAAACTGTTTTTT.

The chain joins TRBV19 to TRBJ2-5; TRBD2 is a possible D gene (6 bases). V lost 4 bases and J 4 bases, leaving 16 bases between the germline ends. CDR1 is LNHDA, CDR2 SQIVND, per germline (reference sequence). CDR3 length: 15 amino acids. The CDR3 DNA sequence: TGTGCCAGTAGTAAGTGGGAGGCCCTGGGAGAGACCCAGTACTTC. It specifies CASSKWEALGETQYF. The full variable domain, with the rest looked up from reference TRBV19 and TRBJ2-5, is DGGITQSPKYLFRKEGQNVTLSCEQNLNHDAMYWYRQDPGQGLRLIYYSQIVNDFQKGDIAEGYSVSREKKESFPLTVTSAQKNPTAFYLCASSKWEALGETQYFGPGTRLLVL.

This sequence joins TRBV5-1 and TRBJ1-1; TRBD1 is a possible D gene (5 bases). Looked up from germline, CDR1 is SGHRS and CDR2 is YFSETQ. The length of the CDR3 is 13 residues. Trimming removed 4 bases at V and 1 base at J, with 8 bases between. The CDR3 bases are TGCGCCAGCAGCGCAGACAGGAACACTGAAGCTTTCTTT. Translating it yields CASSADRNTEAFF.

J is TRBJ2-3 and V is TRBV2, with TRBD2 identical over 8 bases. Germline assignment: CDR1 SNHLY and CDR2 FYNNEI. Trimming cost V 6 bases and J 4 bases; bases outside gene matches: 9. The CDR3 is made up of 15 amino acids. This CDR3 is CASRTPGGAADTQYF. CDR3 bases: TGTGCCAGCAGGACCCCGGGGGGGGCGGCAGATACGCAGTATTTT.

The chain uses TRBV5-1 and TRBJ2-7; 7 bases agree with TRBD2. CDR3 length equals 14 residues. Looked up from germline, CDR1 is SGHRS and CDR2 is YFSETQ. The ends lost 3 bases at V and 2 bases at J; junction bases unmatched: 5. The CDR3 loop is CASSWSGDAYEQYF. DNA for the CDR3: TGCGCCAGCAGCTGGAGCGGGGACGCCTACGAGCAGTACTTC.

The V gene is TRBV7-2, the J gene TRBJ1-2; 10 nucleotides align to TRBD1. The V segment lost 3 bases and the J segment 4 bases; nucleotides outside the gene matches: 2. Germline CDR1 is SGHTA and CDR2 is FQGNSA. This CDR3 contains 14 residues. The CDR3 bases are TGTGCCAGCAGCTTGGGACAGGGGACCTATGGCTACACCTTC. Translated, it gives CASSLGQGTYGYTF.

The chain employs TRBV10-2 and TRBJ2-5, with D tentatively TRBD1 (5 bases). The CDR3 runs to 13 residues. The V gene lost 8 bases and the J gene lost 2 bases, with 12 bases spanning the gap. The germline V gene has CDR1 WSHSY and CDR2 SAAADI. DNA for the CDR3: TGCGCCAGCTCTGAGGACACTCAAGAGACCCAGTACTTC. Protein sequence: CASSEDTQETQYF.

This rearrangement joins TRBV7-2 to TRBJ2-1; D is perhaps TRBD2 (6 bases). V lost 5 bases and J 5 bases, leaving 13 bases between the germline ends. Germline CDR1 reads SGHTA; CDR2 reads FQGNSA. CDR3 size: 14 residues. CDR3 in amino acids: CASSPGTANNEQFF. In nucleotides, the CDR3 is TGTGCCAGCAGCCCGGGGACTGCTAACAATGAGCAGTTCTTC.

The CDR3, as DNA: TGTGCCTGGAGGCGCGGCACCGGGGAGCTGTTTTTT. As protein: CAWRRGTGELFF. The V and J genes are TRBV30 and TRBJ2-2, with D unclear. Trimming took 3 bases from V and 4 from J, leaving 6 bases between them. Germline V gene sequence: CDR1 GTSNPN, CDR2 SVGIG (reference sequence). The CDR3 loop spans 12 amino acids.

The rearrangement links TRBV11-2 to TRBJ1-1; D not resolved. Germline CDR1 reads SGHAT; CDR2 reads FQNNGV. The CDR3 has 15 amino acids. V lost 3 bases and J lost 2, with 13 bases in between. The DNA for the CDR3 is TGTGCCAGCAGCTTTGGAGGGTCCTATAACACTGAAGCTTTCTTT. Amino acids: CASSFGGSYNTEAFF.

J is TRBJ2-7 and V is TRBV29-1; TRBD1 is a possible D gene (6 bases). CDR1 is SQVTM, CDR2 ANQGSEA, per germline. V was shortened by 3 bases and J by 2 bases, with 14 bases between the two germline ends. The CDR3 length is 14 residues. The DNA of the CDR3 is TGCAGCGTTGATGCAGGGGATGGGGCCTACGAGCAGTACTTC. Amino acids: CSVDAGDGAYEQYF.

The chain uses TRBV30 and TRBJ1-2; D is unclear. Between the trimmed V and J ends, which lost 5 bases and 2 bases, there was a span of 15 bases. CDR3 length equals 14 residues. Germline V CDR1 and CDR2: GTSNPN, SVGIG (reference sequence). As DNA, the CDR3 is TGTGCCTGGGTGGAATTAACAGTAAACTATGGCTACACCTTC. Translating it yields CAWVELTVNYGYTF. The entire variable domain, with the rest obtained from reference TRBV30 and TRBJ1-2, is as follows: SQTIHQWPATLVQPVGSPLSLECTVEGTSNPNLYWYRQAAGRGLQLLFYSVGIGQISSEVPQNLSASRPQDRQFILSSKKLLLSDSGFYLCAWVELTVNYGYTFGSGTRLTVV.

The genes are TRBV10-3 and TRBJ2-7; 8 nucleotides match TRBD1. Per the germline V gene, CDR1 is ENHRY and CDR2 is SYGVKD. The CDR3 has 15 amino acids. The junction had 3 bases not matched to a gene; V was cut back by 0 bases and J by 2 bases. CDR3 amino acids: CAISESGQGPYEQYF. The CDR3 DNA is TGTGCCATCAGTGAGTCCGGACAGGGTCCCTACGAGCAGTACTTC.

The chain is built from TRBV27 and TRBJ1-5; D remains ambiguous. The ends were cut back, 4 bases at V and 0 bases at J, with 10 bases in the middle. Germline V lookup: CDR1 MNHEY, CDR2 SMNVEV (reference sequence). CDR3 size: 15 residues. The CDR3 loop is CASSYKTYSNQPQHF. The CDR3 bases are TGTGCCAGCAGTTACAAGACATATAGCAATCAGCCCCAGCATTTT.

This sequence joins TRBV2 and TRBJ2-1, with 7 nucleotides matching TRBD1. Trimming removed 6 bases from V and 7 bases from J; junction bases left unmatched: 3. Germline V gene lookup returns CDR1 SNHLY and CDR2 FYNNEI. The CDR3 spans 12 residues. The CDR3 DNA follows: TGTGCCAGCAGCCTACAGGGGAATGAGCAGTTCTTC. It codes for CASSLQGNEQFF.

For this clone: A junction end diverges from the germline sequence, so it may reflect a read error. The chain carries TRBV6-1 and TRBJ1-4; 10 bases align to TRBD1. The CDR3 runs to 15 residues. CDR1 MNHNS and CDR2 SASEGT come from the germline V gene. The CDR3 DNA follows: TGTGCCAGCAGCGAAGACAGGGGGCGCATTGTAAAACTGTTTTTT. This translates into CASSEDRGRIVKLFF.

The CDR3 DNA reads TGTGCCAGCAGCTTAGCTTCCCCTGCTAACTATGGCTACACCTTC. Protein sequence: CASSLASPANYGYTF. J is TRBJ1-2 and V is TRBV7-9; D is unclear. The V gene's germline CDR1 is SEHNR and CDR2 FQNEAQ (reference sequence). Trimming removed 0 bases at V and 0 bases at J, with 8 bases between. The CDR3 spans 15 residues.

V and J are TRBV7-2 and TRBJ1-1; D possibly corresponds to TRBD1 (5 bases). CDR1 is SGHTA and CDR2 is FQGNSA in the germline V gene. This CDR3 spans 14 amino acids. Trimming removed 4 bases from V and 4 bases from J, with 13 bases in between. The CDR3 reads CASSSDGGSTEAFF. As DNA, the CDR3 is TGTGCCAGCAGCTCTGACGGGGGTAGCACTGAAGCTTTCTTT.

On this clone: Relative to the germline gene, one junction end is altered; a read error may explain this. The chain is built from TRBV7-2 and TRBJ1-2, with D perhaps matching TRBD1 (5 bases). This CDR3 region has 13 residues. Per the germline V gene, CDR1 is SGHTA and CDR2 is FQGNSA. The CDR3 loop reads CAGSLLGGSGYTF. The CDR3, as DNA: TGTGCCGGCAGCTTATTGGGGGGATCTGGCTACACCTTC.

The chain carries TRBV9 and TRBJ2-7; 7 bases align to TRBD1. The CDR3 sequence is 15 residues long. Looked up from germline, CDR1 is SGDLS and CDR2 is YYNGEE. The junction had 9 bases not matched to a gene; V was cut back by 3 bases and J by 3 bases. The CDR3 nucleotides read TGTGCCAGCAGCGGAAACCCCGGGACAGACTACGAGCAGTACTTC. Its protein is CASSGNPGTDYEQYF.

J is TRBJ2-7 and V is TRBV14, with 7 nucleotides matching TRBD2. CDR3 length: 14 amino acids. Germline lookup yields CDR1 SGHDN and CDR2 FVKESK. The trim removed 8 bases at V and 4 bases at J, leaving 11 bases unmatched. CDR3 DNA: TGTGCCAGCCGACCGGTAGGGAGGGGATACGAGCAGTACTTC. Its translation is CASRPVGRGYEQYF.

The chain has TRBV6-5 and TRBJ2-7; TRBD1 agrees at 9 bases. CDR1 and CDR2 (germline): MNHEY, SVGAGI. The CDR3 contains 14 residues. The junction had 4 bases not matched to a gene; V was cut back by 5 bases and J by 2 bases. The CDR3 sequence is CASSDGQGTYEQYF. CDR3 in DNA: TGTGCCAGCAGTGATGGACAGGGGACCTACGAGCAGTACTTC.